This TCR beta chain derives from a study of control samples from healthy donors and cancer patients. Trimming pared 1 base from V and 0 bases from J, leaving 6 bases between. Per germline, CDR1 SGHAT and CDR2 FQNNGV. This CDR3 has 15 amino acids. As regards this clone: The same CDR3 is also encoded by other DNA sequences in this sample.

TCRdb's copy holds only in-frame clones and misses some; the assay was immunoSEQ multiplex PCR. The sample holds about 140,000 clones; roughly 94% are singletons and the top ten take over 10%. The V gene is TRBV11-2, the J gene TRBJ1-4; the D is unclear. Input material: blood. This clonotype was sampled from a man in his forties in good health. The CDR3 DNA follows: TGTGCCAGCAGCTTAGGGTTGACAACTAATGAAAAACTGTTTTTT. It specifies CASSLGLTTNEKLFF.